This T cell receptor beta chain was obtained from a study of CD8 T cells in ankylosing spondylitis. Findings and caveats of the study: What seemed typical of ankylosing spondylitis blood was a TCR beta motif built from fewer than ten highly homologous variants. Reportedly, significant enrichment of disease-linked clones occurred in matched ankylosing spondylitis synovial fluid.

Quantitative 5'-RACE with molecular barcodes produced the TCR beta libraries. TCRdb reprocessed the 5' RACE reads via MiXCR and lists one record per CDR3 protein. This table has approximately 300,000 distinct CDR3 sequences, less than 10% appearing once. This clonotype was picked up a small number of times. No antigen is known for it. The V gene lost 2 bases and the J gene lost 2 bases, with 16 bases spanning the gap. This CDR3 region has 17 residues. Germline CDR1 reads MDHEN; CDR2 reads SYDVKM. J is TRBJ2-1 and V is TRBV28; D is uncertain. The sample comprised blood, either unsorted or a sorted T cell fraction (not recorded which). The sequence derives from a male donor with ankylosing spondylitis. The CDR3 DNA sequence: TGTGCCAGCAGTTTAGGACCAAGGTTGCCTGCCTACAATGAGCAGTTCTTC. The encoded protein is CASSLGPRLPAYNEQFF.